These 20 T cell receptor beta chains came from one sample sequenced in a study of CD8+ T cells in alopecia areata. Sample treatment: oral pan-JAK inhibitor, 5-10 mg twice daily. cDNA serving as the sequencing template came from extracted, reverse transcribed RNA. Produced via immunoSEQ multiplex PCR; TCRdb's table is partial and in-frame only. Of approximately 210,000 clones in the sample, roughly 66% were seen once. Material: CD4+ T cells sorted from blood, obtained at week 44, from a patient treated with tofacitinib. These receptor sequences come from a human donor with alopecia areata.

This chain links TRBV12-5 with TRBJ1-1; no clear D. CDR3 length equals 13 residues. V lost 8 bases and J lost 1, with 11 bases in between. From germline, CDR1 is LGHNT and CDR2 FRNRAP. This chain's CDR3 is CASKSEGNTEAFF. CDR3 nucleotide sequence: TGTGCTAGTAAGAGCGAGGGGAACACTGAAGCTTTCTTT. Full variable domain (missing parts from reference TRBV12-5 and TRBJ1-1): DARVTQTPRHKVTEMGQEVTMRCQPILGHNTVFWYRQTMMQGLELLAYFRNRAPLDDSGMPKDRFSAEMPDATLATLKIQPSEPRDSAVYFCASKSEGNTEAFFGQGTRLTVV.

The chain links TRBV7-2 to TRBJ1-2, with a possible D match to TRBD1 (6 bases). Trimming shortened V by 5 bases and J by 8 bases, and 21 bases separated the two germline ends. CDR1 is SGHTA and CDR2 is FQGNSA in the germline V gene. The CDR3 spans 15 residues. This CDR3 is CASSREAGDARGYTF. CDR3 nucleotide sequence: TGTGCCAGCAGCCGAGAAGCAGGGGACGCTCGGGGCTACACCTTC.

A few counts support this clone. The gene calls are TRBV29-1 and TRBJ2-6, with D possibly TRBD1 on 5 matching bases. Germline loops: CDR1 SQVTM, CDR2 ANQGSEA. V lost 6 bases and J lost 0, with 12 bases in between. This CDR3 is built from 15 residues. Written as DNA, the CDR3 is TGCAGCGTGGCCAGTGACAGCTCTGGGGCCAACGTCCTGACTTTC. Protein: CSVASDSSGANVLTF. Full variable domain (remainder filled in from reference TRBV29-1 and TRBJ2-6): SAVISQKPSRDICQRGTSLTIQCQVDSQVTMMFWYRQQPGQSLTLIATANQGSEATYESGFVIDKFPISRPNLTFSTLTVSNMSPEDSSIYLCSVASDSSGANVLTFGAGSRLTVL.

The V call is TRBV29-1, the J call TRBJ2-7; D perhaps matches TRBD1 (6 bases). The CDR3 has 13 residues. V lost 4 bases, J lost 3 bases, and 13 bases lay in between. CDR1 is SQVTM, CDR2 ANQGSEA, per germline. CDR3 sequence (DNA): TGCAGCGTTGTAGGCCAGGGGTTCTACGAGCAGTACTTC. Translation gives CSVVGQGFYEQYF.

The chain recombines TRBV6-5 with TRBJ2-7; no firm D call. Trimming cost V 6 bases and J 5 bases, with 20 bases left between them. The CDR3 runs to 15 residues. Germline V lookup: CDR1 MNHEY, CDR2 SVGAGI. Here the CDR3 reads CASSLWVAVPHEQYF. The CDR3 nucleotides are TGTGCCAGCAGCCTATGGGTCGCAGTACCCCACGAGCAGTACTTC.

This chain joins TRBV6-5 and TRBJ2-1, with no clear D. From germline, CDR1 is MNHEY and CDR2 SVGAGI. Trimming left V 5 bases short and J 6 bases short, with 8 bases between. The CDR3 loop spans 12 amino acids. The CDR3 DNA reads TGTGCCAGCAGTCAAAACTTCAATGAGCAGTTCTTC. Protein product: CASSQNFNEQFF.

This rearrangement joins TRBV28 to TRBJ1-5; the match to TRBD1 covers 8 bases. V shed 5 bases, J shed 6 bases, and the junction held 12 bases outside the gene matches. Germline V CDR1 and CDR2: MDHEN, SYDVKM. The CDR3 length is 16 residues. The CDR3 is CASSTTDRVSRQPQHF. The CDR3 coding sequence is TGTGCCAGCAGTACCACGGACAGGGTCAGTCGTCAGCCCCAGCATTTT.

The chain is built from TRBV6-5 and TRBJ2-2; D gene uncertain. The V end lost 5 bases, the J end lost 6 bases, and 10 bases lay between the germline ends. CDR3 length equals 13 residues. Germline CDR1 reads MNHEY; CDR2 reads SVGAGI. CDR3 amino acids: CASSGNKAGELFF. For the CDR3, the DNA is TGTGCCAGCAGTGGCAACAAGGCCGGGGAGCTGTTTTTT.

Note on this clone: The same CDR3 can be traced to other DNA sequences in this sample. V usage is TRBV7-9 and J usage is TRBJ1-2, with 8 bases identical to TRBD1. This CDR3 comprises 13 residues. Trimming removed 5 bases from V and 4 bases from J; junction bases left unmatched: 3. The germline CDR1 and CDR2 sequences are SEHNR and FQNEAQ (reference sequence). In nucleotides, the CDR3 is TGTGCCAGCAGCCCGGGGACAGGCTATGGCTACACCTTC. Protein sequence: CASSPGTGYGYTF.

This rearrangement joins TRBV5-6 to TRBJ1-5; 10 bases are shared with TRBD1. The CDR3 consists of 17 residues. Germline CDR1 is SGHDT and CDR2 is YYEEEE. J gave up 1 base and V 4 bases, and 8 bases lay outside the gene matches. The CDR3 region has the DNA TGTGCCAGCAGCGGCCGGGACAGGGGTGGAAGCAATCAGCCCCAGCATTTT. Translation gives CASSGRDRGGSNQPQHF. The full variable domain, its missing parts supplied by reference TRBV5-6 and TRBJ1-5, is DAGVTQSPTHLIKTRGQQVTLRCSPKSGHDTVSWYQQALGQGPQFIFQYYEEEERQRGNFPDRFSGHQFPNYSSELNVNALLLGDSALYLCASSGRDRGGSNQPQHFGDGTRLSIL.

This chain uses TRBV2 with TRBJ2-7; 9 bases map to TRBD1. V shed 6 bases and J 3 bases; nucleotides not matched to a gene: 9. The germline V gene has CDR1 SNHLY and CDR2 FYNNEI. The CDR3 extends over 15 amino acids. The CDR3 DNA sequence: TGTGCCAGCAGGGCCCGGGACAGGGCCTTCTACGAGCAGTACTTC. Protein product: CASRARDRAFYEQYF.

The chain links TRBV5-1 to TRBJ2-1; 9 nucleotides agree with TRBD2. Per germline, CDR1 SGHRS and CDR2 YFSETQ. The CDR3 extends over 16 amino acids. V shed 6 bases and J 4 bases; nucleotides not matched to a gene: 11. CDR3 sequence reads: CASTLGSGGLYNEQFF. CDR3 bases: TGCGCCAGCACCCTAGGTAGCGGGGGTTTATACAATGAGCAGTTCTTC.

The V gene is TRBV30, the J gene TRBJ2-6; D is unclear. The CDR3 length is 17 residues. CDR1 is GTSNPN and CDR2 is SVGIG in the germline V gene (reference sequence). Trimming stripped 4 bases from V and 0 bases from J, with 16 bases between. The DNA of the CDR3 is TGTGCCTGGACGCTTCCGGTGGTCAACTCTGGGGCCAACGTCCTGACTTTC. This codes for CAWTLPVVNSGANVLTF. Using reference TRBV30 and TRBJ2-6 for the parts outside the CDR3, the full variable domain is SQTIHQWPATLVQPVGSPLSLECTVEGTSNPNLYWYRQAAGRGLQLLFYSVGIGQISSEVPQNLSASRPQDRQFILSSKKLLLSDSGFYLCAWTLPVVNSGANVLTFGAGSRLTVL.

The chain employs TRBV7-2 and TRBJ1-1; the D is unclear. The CDR3 contains 13 residues. Germline CDR1 SGHTA, CDR2 FQGNSA. V lost 6 bases and J 6 bases, leaving 14 bases between the germline ends. CDR3 region: CASSYYKTAEAFF. The CDR3 region has the DNA TGTGCCAGCAGTTACTACAAGACGGCTGAAGCTTTCTTT.

This clone was seen only a few times. This chain connects TRBV7-7 to TRBJ2-2, with 10 bases lining up with TRBD2. CDR3 length: 16 amino acids. Germline CDR1 is SSHAT and CDR2 is FNYEAQ (reference sequence). V shed 4 bases and J 3 bases; nucleotides not matched to a gene: 5. The CDR3: CASSSQRGGDTGELFF. The CDR3 coding sequence is TGTGCCAGCAGCTCCCAGCGGGGGGGCGACACCGGGGAGCTGTTTTTT.

Only a few counts were recorded for this clone. The rearrangement joins TRBV9 to TRBJ1-5; no firm D call. V dropped 3 bases and J dropped 2 bases, with 6 bases sitting between them. The CDR3 sequence is 13 residues long. CDR1 is SGDLS, CDR2 YYNGEE, per germline. The CDR3 here is CASSADGNQPQHF. The CDR3 coding sequence is TGTGCCAGCAGCGCCGATGGCAATCAGCCCCAGCATTTT.

The V and J genes are TRBV7-2 and TRBJ1-3; D remains ambiguous. V was shortened by 7 bases and J by 0 bases, with 7 bases between the two germline ends. This CDR3 has 13 amino acids. Germline assignment: CDR1 SGHTA and CDR2 FQGNSA. The CDR3 nucleotides are TGTGCCAGCAATAGAGACTCTGGAAACACCATATATTTT. Translated, it gives CASNRDSGNTIYF.

V gene TRBV5-1 combines with J gene TRBJ1-2, with D possibly TRBD1 on 5 matching bases. Germline V gives CDR1 SGHRS, CDR2 YFSETQ. This CDR3 has 12 residues. The V gene lost 3 bases and the J gene lost 8 bases, with 11 bases spanning the gap. The CDR3 here is CASSSGIGGYTF. As DNA, the CDR3 is TGCGCCAGCAGCTCAGGGATCGGAGGCTACACCTTC.

V gene TRBV5-6 combines with J gene TRBJ2-7, with D perhaps TRBD1 or TRBD2 (5 bases each). The CDR3 spans 14 residues. V was cut by 4 bases and J by 7 bases, with 18 bases left in between. The germline V gene has CDR1 SGHDT and CDR2 YYEEEE. CDR3 loop: CASSARGRGGEQYF. DNA of the CDR3: TGTGCCAGCAGCGCCCGGGGCCGAGGTGGGGAGCAGTACTTC.

The rearrangement links TRBV10-3 to TRBJ1-5; D gene ambiguous. The V end was cut by 0 bases, the J end by 3 bases, with 9 bases between. Germline CDR1 and CDR2: ENHRY and SYGVKD. The CDR3 spans 15 residues. The CDR3 nucleotides are TGTGCCATCAGTGAGTCTTACAGCAACAATCAGCCCCAGCATTTT. This sequence encodes CAISESYSNNQPQHF.